The clone carrying this T cell receptor (beta chain) came up a few times. Its target is not known. PCR used 60 Vbeta primers and 13 Jbeta primers. The data were produced by immunoSEQ multiplex PCR, yet TCRdb's version contains in-frame clones alone and is incomplete. The sample lists about 100,000 clones, approximately 76% occurring once. This entry comes from a study of cytomegalovirus exposure and HLA in healthy donors. The wider study: When 350 to 500 donors were genotyped, roughly four fifths of them were found to fall in the Caucasian-associated ancestry cluster.

V was shortened by 4 bases and J by 5 bases, with 15 bases between the two germline ends. This CDR3 region has 15 residues. Whole-study results and caveats: Indistinguishability led to the exclusion of some V segments, TRBV6-2 and TRBV6-3 included. One variant, a missense change in DCLRE1C, was linked in a later analysis to TCR beta V- and J-gene trimming. A list of 150 or so TCR beta chains associated with cytomegalovirus was given.

Sequencing used PBMCs. This clonotype was sampled from a woman aged 55-69 years in good health and CMV-seropositive. The chain uses TRBV23-1 and TRBJ1-5; D uncertain. TRBV23-1 is recorded as an ORF, its role being uncertain. Here the CDR3 DNA reads TGCGCCAGCAGTCCGTCTGAGGGTTGGGATCAGCCCCAGCATTTT. Translated: CASSPSEGWDQPQHF.